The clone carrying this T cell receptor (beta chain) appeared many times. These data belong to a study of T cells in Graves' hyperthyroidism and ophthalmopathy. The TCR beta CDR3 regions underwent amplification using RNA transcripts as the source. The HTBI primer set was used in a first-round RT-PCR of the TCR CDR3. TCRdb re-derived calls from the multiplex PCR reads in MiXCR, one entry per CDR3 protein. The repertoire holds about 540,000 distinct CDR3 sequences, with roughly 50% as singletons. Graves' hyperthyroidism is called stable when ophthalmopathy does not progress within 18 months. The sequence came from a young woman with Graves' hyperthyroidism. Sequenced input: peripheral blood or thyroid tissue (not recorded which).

In DNA, the CDR3 is TGTGCCAGCAGCCAAGGACTAGCGGAAGAGACCCAGTACTTC. Translating it yields CASSQGLAEETQYF. V is TRBV4-2 and J is TRBJ2-5, with TRBD2 identical over 9 bases. The V gene's germline CDR1 is LGHNA and CDR2 YNFKEQ. V trimming: 1 base; J trimming: 3 bases; junction bases outside the gene matches: 0. The CDR3 is 14 amino acids.